Listed here are 18 T cell receptor beta chains from one sample, sequenced in a study of tumor-infiltrating lymphocytes in localized non-small cell lung cancer. Repertoires were generated with immunoSEQ multiplex PCR, while TCRdb's copy carries only in-frame clones and drops some. The table lists 10,000 to 15,000 clones, 66% of them singletons. Sequenced: lung tumor tissue. These receptors were taken from a human donor with non-small cell lung cancer.

The chain links TRBV29-1 to TRBJ1-2; 7 nucleotides line up with TRBD1. V shed 7 bases, J shed 7 bases, and the junction held 12 bases outside the gene matches. Germline CDR1 SQVTM, CDR2 ANQGSEA. The CDR3 sequence is 13 residues long. CDR3 amino acids: CSAGQEMRGGYTF. The CDR3 DNA reads TGCAGCGCTGGACAGGAGATGAGGGGTGGCTACACCTTC.

The rearrangement links TRBV5-4 to TRBJ2-1, with TRBD1 identical over 9 bases. The germline gives CDR1 SGHNT, CDR2 YYREEE (reference sequence). Trimming took 4 bases from V and 0 from J; bases not matched to a gene: 8. The CDR3 runs to 17 residues. The CDR3 loop reads CASSPETGGSSYNEQFF. The CDR3 nucleotides read TGTGCCAGCAGCCCCGAGACAGGGGGGAGCTCCTACAATGAGCAGTTCTTC.

This sequence joins TRBV30 and TRBJ2-3; 13 bases map to TRBD2. Germline CDR1 GTSNPN, CDR2 SVGIG (reference sequence). J was trimmed by 5 bases and V by 1 base; bases with no gene match: 6. The CDR3 spans 16 residues. The CDR3 spells CAWSGGTSGKRDTQYF. The CDR3 region has the DNA TGTGCCTGGAGTGGCGGGACTAGCGGGAAGAGAGATACGCAGTATTTT.

This clone came up once. The chain has TRBV29-1 and TRBJ2-7; possibly TRBD2 for D (5 bases). The CDR3 spans 14 residues. Per the germline V gene, CDR1 is SQVTM and CDR2 is ANQGSEA. Trimming removed 0 bases from V and 3 bases from J, with 12 bases in between. The CDR3 region is CSVEDSGKNYEQYF. The CDR3 nucleotides are TGCAGCGTTGAAGACTCCGGGAAAAACTACGAGCAGTACTTC.

This clone is categorized as medium-sized. The chain recombines TRBV6-1 with TRBJ1-1; 7 nucleotides match TRBD1. CDR1 is MNHNS, CDR2 SASEGT, per germline. After removal of 5 bases from V and 2 bases from J, the junction contained 8 bases not matched to a gene. This CDR3 is 15 amino acids long. CDR3 sequence: CASSSKGASNTEAFF. The CDR3 nucleotides are TGTGCCAGCAGTTCTAAGGGGGCCTCCAACACTGAAGCTTTCTTT.

The chain recombines TRBV6-5 with TRBJ2-7; no definite D call. V was pared by 4 bases and J by 5 bases, with 18 bases between. This CDR3 contains 15 residues. Germline V gene sequence: CDR1 MNHEY, CDR2 SVGAGI. The CDR3 bases are TGTGCCAGCAGTTCTGTTTGGGGTAGTGGACACGAGCAGTACTTC. As protein: CASSSVWGSGHEQYF.

This clone was seen more than once but under ten times. The rearrangement uses TRBV30 and TRBJ1-1; D unresolved. CDR1 is GTSNPN, CDR2 SVGIG, per germline (reference sequence). This CDR3 comprises 12 residues. V dropped 0 bases and J dropped 4 bases, with 6 bases sitting between them. In DNA form, the CDR3 reads TGTGCCTGGAGTGTACTAACCACTGAAGCTTTCTTT. It codes for CAWSVLTTEAFF.

The CDR3 nucleotides read TGTGCCAGCAGCGATACTAGCGGGGGCACAGATACGCAGTATTTT. Translating it yields CASSDTSGGTDTQYF. The chain has TRBV5-6 and TRBJ2-3; TRBD2 aligns across 10 bases. Unmatched junction bases numbered 3, after V lost 4 bases and J lost 1 base. This CDR3 contains 15 residues. In germline, CDR1 is SGHDT, CDR2 YYEEEE.

The chain employs TRBV7-9 and TRBJ2-2; D tentatively fits TRBD1 or TRBD2 (5 bases each). This CDR3 is 17 amino acids long. The germline gives CDR1 SEHNR, CDR2 FQNEAQ (reference sequence). V gave up 2 bases and J gave up 7 bases, with 20 bases separating them. The DNA of the CDR3 is TGTGCCAGCAGCTTATCAAGGGGTGGCGGAGGTGGCGGGGAGCTGTTTTTT. Encoded protein: CASSLSRGGGGGGELFF.

V and J are TRBV29-1 and TRBJ2-5; 12 nucleotides line up with TRBD2. The V and J ends lost 4 bases and 4 bases, in that order; junction bases with no gene match: 7. CDR3 size: 15 residues. Germline lookup yields CDR1 SQVTM and CDR2 ANQGSEA. The CDR3 region has the DNA TGCAGCGTTGGACTAGCGGGAGTCGGAGGAGAGACCCAGTACTTC. This sequence encodes CSVGLAGVGGETQYF.

This clone is termed medium-sized (0.01 to 0.1%). The chain is built from TRBV5-1 and TRBJ1-4; unclear D gene. This CDR3 region has 15 residues. With 4 bases removed from V and 0 bases from J, the gap between germline ends came to 10 bases. The germline V gene has CDR1 SGHRS and CDR2 YFSETQ. This CDR3 is CASSPLSATNEKLFF. CDR3 nucleotides: TGCGCCAGCAGCCCTCTCAGTGCAACTAATGAAAAACTGTTTTTT. The whole variable domain, filled in from reference TRBV5-1 and TRBJ1-4, reads KAGVTQTPRYLIKTRGQQVTLSCSPISGHRSVSWYQQTPGQGLQFLFEYFSETQRNKGNFPGRFSGRQFSNSRSEMNVSTLELGDSALYLCASSPLSATNEKLFFGSGTQLSVL.

By its share, this clone is medium-sized. The V gene is TRBV2, the J gene TRBJ1-2; D unresolved. The ends were cut back, 7 bases at V and 7 bases at J, with 22 bases in the middle. Germline loops: CDR1 SNHLY, CDR2 FYNNEI. This CDR3 contains 15 residues. This chain's CDR3 is CASTEDSSVVLGYTF. For the CDR3, the DNA is TGTGCCAGCACCGAGGACTCGTCAGTCGTTCTTGGCTACACCTTC.

J is TRBJ2-7 and V is TRBV6-5, with 7 bases matching TRBD2. The CDR3 totals 14 residues. V lost 8 bases and J lost 3; bases outside the gene matches: 10. CDR1 and CDR2 from the germline V gene are MNHEY and SVGAGI. CDR3 region: CASGRDSSNYEQYF. CDR3 DNA: TGTGCCAGCGGGAGGGACTCTTCTAACTACGAGCAGTACTTC.

This clone has only a few counts. This chain joins TRBV6-1 and TRBJ1-3, with D unresolved. Germline V CDR1 and CDR2: MNHNS, SASEGT. The CDR3 has 14 residues. V lost 6 bases and J 0 bases, leaving 9 bases between the germline ends. Here the CDR3 reads CASSPDPSGNTIYF. The CDR3 bases are TGTGCCAGCAGCCCTGACCCCTCTGGAAACACCATATATTTT.

The CDR3 nucleotides read TGCGCCAGCAGCCAAGTATCCCACTATGGCTACACCTTC. This sequence encodes CASSQVSHYGYTF. This rearrangement joins TRBV4-1 to TRBJ1-2; D is unresolved. This CDR3 has 13 amino acids. Between the trimmed V and J ends, which lost 1 base and 3 bases, there was a span of 6 bases. Germline CDR1 and CDR2: MGHRA and YSYEKL.

This clone was found a few times. The J gene is TRBJ2-1, the V gene TRBV5-4; 8 bases line up with TRBD2. The germline CDR1 and CDR2 sequences are SGHNT and YYREEE (reference sequence). The CDR3 sequence is 16 residues long. Trimming took 4 bases from V and 0 from J; bases not matched to a gene: 6. The CDR3 bases are TGTGCCAGCAGCCGGGAGGGGAGGAGCTCCTACAATGAGCAGTTCTTC. Its protein product is CASSREGRSSYNEQFF.

The chain couples TRBV4-1 to TRBJ2-7; a possible D gene is TRBD2 (5 bases). The CDR3 runs 14 residues. The V end was cut by 0 bases, the J end by 3 bases, with 9 bases between. Germline V gives CDR1 MGHRA, CDR2 YSYEKL. DNA for the CDR3: TGCGCCAGCAGCCAAGATCCGGGGAACTACGAGCAGTACTTC. Translation gives CASSQDPGNYEQYF.

This clone has just a few counts. The chain links TRBV5-6 to TRBJ1-6; D ambiguous. This CDR3 has 15 residues. Germline V gene data show CDR1 as SGHDT and CDR2 as YYEEEE. Trimming left V 0 bases short and J 4 bases short, with 8 bases between. As DNA, the CDR3 is TGTGCCAGCAGCTTGGCAGGCACATATAATTCACCCCTCCACTTT. Protein product: CASSLAGTYNSPLHF.